This is a list of T cell receptor beta chains from one sample in a study of T cell responses to AZD1222 COVID-19 vaccine. Assay used: immunoSEQ multiplex PCR; TCRdb lists only in-frame clones, some missing. The sample has fewer than 75,000 clones, approximately 83% seen once. The sequences come from peripheral blood, collected on day 0 of AZD1222 vaccination. All receptors come from an adult in good health. Both conserved end residues are part of each CDR3. Fields, in order: J gene, clone size, V gene, D gene, CDR3 DNA, CDR3 protein. A D gene is named only where the DNA matches it firmly. The size field is filled for only some rows; it gives once, few, many or a size class.

TRBJ2-6 | NA | TRBV5-8 | NA | TGTGCCAGCAGCTTGCTACAGGGGAGGTCTGGGGCCAACGTCCTGACTTTC | CASSLLQGRSGANVLTF
TRBJ1-1 | NA | TRBV9 | NA | TGTGCCAGCAGCGTAGTACCCCAGGGGACGAACACTGAAGCTTTCTTT | CASSVVPQGTNTEAFF
TRBJ1-2 | NA | TRBV27 | NA | TGTGCCAGCAGTTTAGATGTGGGGGGGGGCTACACCTTC | CASSLDVGGGYTF
TRBJ1-3 | NA | TRBV6-5 | NA | TGTGCCAGCGGAAGGCCGGGGGTGTCTGGAAACACCATATATTTT | CASGRPGVSGNTIYF
TRBJ1-1 | NA | TRBV9 | TRBD1 | TGTGCCAGCAGTAGAGGACAGGGGGAAAGGAACACTGAAGCTTTCTTT | CASSRGQGERNTEAFF
TRBJ2-1 | NA | TRBV7-2 | TRBD2 | TGTGCCAGCAGCTTAAGGCTAGCGGGGTCCAATGAGCAGTTCTTC | CASSLRLAGSNEQFF
TRBJ2-7 | few | TRBV9 | NA | TGTGCCAGCAGCAGAGGCAGGGGAGGTTCCTACGAGCAGTACTTC | CASSRGRGGSYEQYF
TRBJ1-2 | NA | TRBV6-5 | NA | TGTGCCAGCACTGGGATGGGATCAGGCTACACCTTC | CASTGMGSGYTF
TRBJ2-5 | NA | TRBV3-1/TRBV3-2 | NA | TGTGCCAGCAGCCAAGATCCAGGAGTGTCCTGGGAGACCCAGTACTTC | CASSQDPGVSWETQYF
TRBJ1-5 | NA | TRBV28 | TRBD1 | TGTGCCAGCAGGGGGACAGGGGACAATCAGCCCCAGCATTTT | CASRGTGDNQPQHF